This TCR beta chain was identified during a study of cytomegalovirus exposure and HLA in healthy donors. Study-level results: The CMV antigen specificity of three CMV-associated chains was confirmed through in vitro analysis. It was found in a later analysis that first-cohort TCR clusters tended to co-occur in the 120 validation repertoires. Reports credit the classifier with highly specific, highly sensitive diagnosis of cytomegalovirus status. Across donors, most TCRs were seen rarely, yet some public ones were widespread.

As concerns this clone: Its target is unknown.

TCRdb's table, derived via immunoSEQ multiplex PCR, lists solely in-frame clones and lacks some. Here the sample spans more than 110,000 clones, 80% to 90% being singletons. This CDR3 is built from 13 residues. Germline loops: CDR1 SGHRS, CDR2 YFSETQ. V gave up 0 bases and J gave up 7 bases, with 8 bases separating them. This TCR was recovered from a woman aged 18-35 years in good health and CMV-seropositive. The sequenced material came from PBMCs. The chain joins TRBV5-1 to TRBJ2-1; possible D gene TRBD2, 6 bases. The CDR3 here is CASSLGGLNEQFF. For the CDR3, the DNA is TGCGCCAGCAGCTTGGGAGGACTAAATGAGCAGTTCTTC.